This note documents a single T cell receptor (beta chain) sequence. This sample stems from a study of shared clonotypes between healthy human individuals. Genomic DNA (from each subset) was split evenly across several immunoSEQ plates. Per sorted-subset replicate PCR, input was around 200 ng DNA, representing 30,000 to 35,000 T cell genomes. Sequencing was performed with immunoSEQ multiplex PCR; in TCRdb, only in-frame clones are kept and a portion is missing. This table holds approximately 1,500,000 clones, around 97% found once. In germline, CDR1 is LNHNV, CDR2 YYDKDF (reference sequence). V dropped 1 base and J dropped 2; count of bases not matched to a gene: 5. This CDR3 is 16 amino acids long. Healthy HIV-negative adults with no recent acute infections or vaccinations were recruited as donors. Investigators divided CD4+ cells into CD45RA+ naive and CD45RA-negative memory subsets.

This TCR derives from a man aged 25 to 40 in good health. V gene TRBV15 combines with J gene TRBJ1-2, with 9 bases fitting TRBD1. Sequencing was performed on naive CD4+ T cells sorted from blood. Subset specified: CD45RA+ positively selected. For the CDR3, the DNA is TGTGCCACCAGCAGAGTCTCCGGGACAGGGAACTATGGCTACACCTTC. Translating gives CATSRVSGTGNYGYTF.